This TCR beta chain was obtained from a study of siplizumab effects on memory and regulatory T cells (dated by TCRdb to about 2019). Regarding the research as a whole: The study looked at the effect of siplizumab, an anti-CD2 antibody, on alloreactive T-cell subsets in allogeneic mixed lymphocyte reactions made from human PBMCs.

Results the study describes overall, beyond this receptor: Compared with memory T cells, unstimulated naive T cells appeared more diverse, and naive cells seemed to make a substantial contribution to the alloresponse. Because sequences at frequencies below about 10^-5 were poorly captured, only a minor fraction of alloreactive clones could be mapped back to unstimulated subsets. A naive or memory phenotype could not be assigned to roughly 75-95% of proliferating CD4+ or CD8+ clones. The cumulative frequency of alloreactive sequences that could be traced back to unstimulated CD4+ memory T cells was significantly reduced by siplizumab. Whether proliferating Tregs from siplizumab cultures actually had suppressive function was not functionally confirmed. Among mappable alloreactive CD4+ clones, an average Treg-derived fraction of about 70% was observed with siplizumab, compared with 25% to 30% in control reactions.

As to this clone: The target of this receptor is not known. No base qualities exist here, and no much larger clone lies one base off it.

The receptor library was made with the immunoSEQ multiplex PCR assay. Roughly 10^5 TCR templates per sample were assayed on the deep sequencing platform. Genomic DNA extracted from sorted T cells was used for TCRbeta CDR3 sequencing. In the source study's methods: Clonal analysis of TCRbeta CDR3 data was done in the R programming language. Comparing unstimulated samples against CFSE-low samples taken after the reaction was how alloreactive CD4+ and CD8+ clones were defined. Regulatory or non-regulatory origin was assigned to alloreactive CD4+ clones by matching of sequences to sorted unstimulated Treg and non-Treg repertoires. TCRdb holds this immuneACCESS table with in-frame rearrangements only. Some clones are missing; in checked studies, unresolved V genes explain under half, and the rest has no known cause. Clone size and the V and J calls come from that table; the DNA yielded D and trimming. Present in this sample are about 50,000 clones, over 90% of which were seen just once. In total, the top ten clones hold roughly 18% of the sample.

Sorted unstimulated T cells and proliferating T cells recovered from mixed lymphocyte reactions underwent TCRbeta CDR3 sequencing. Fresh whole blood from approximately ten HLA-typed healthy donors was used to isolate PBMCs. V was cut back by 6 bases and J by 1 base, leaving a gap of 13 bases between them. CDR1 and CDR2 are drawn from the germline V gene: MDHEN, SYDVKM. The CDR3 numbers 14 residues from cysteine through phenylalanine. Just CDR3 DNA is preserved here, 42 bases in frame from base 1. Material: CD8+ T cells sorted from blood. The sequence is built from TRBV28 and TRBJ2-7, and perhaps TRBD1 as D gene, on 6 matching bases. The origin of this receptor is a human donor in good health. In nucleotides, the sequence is TGTGCCAGCAGCCCCCGACAGGAGTCCTACGAGCAGTACTTC. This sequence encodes CASSPRQESYEQYF.